The sample holds many counts of the clone carrying this TCR beta chain. The memory fraction was CD4+CD45RO+CD25- cells. Trimming left V 0 bases short and J 6 bases short, with 10 bases between. The CDR3 extends over 14 amino acids. Germline CDR1 SGHRS, CDR2 YFSETQ. MiXCR, applied by TCRdb to the 5' RACE reads, yields one record per CDR3 protein. This table holds approximately 44,000 distinct CDR3 sequences, less than 30% found once. Sequenced: memory CD4+ T cells sorted from a lymph node. The subset: memory CD4+ T cells, CD4+CD45RO+CD25-. The chain carries TRBV5-1 and TRBJ1-5; possibly TRBD1 for D (5 bases). The receptor's source is a female donor with breast cancer. CDR3 amino acids: CASSLGGQGQPQHF. CDR3 in DNA: TGCGCCAGCAGCTTGGGAGGGCAGGGTCAGCCCCAGCATTTT.